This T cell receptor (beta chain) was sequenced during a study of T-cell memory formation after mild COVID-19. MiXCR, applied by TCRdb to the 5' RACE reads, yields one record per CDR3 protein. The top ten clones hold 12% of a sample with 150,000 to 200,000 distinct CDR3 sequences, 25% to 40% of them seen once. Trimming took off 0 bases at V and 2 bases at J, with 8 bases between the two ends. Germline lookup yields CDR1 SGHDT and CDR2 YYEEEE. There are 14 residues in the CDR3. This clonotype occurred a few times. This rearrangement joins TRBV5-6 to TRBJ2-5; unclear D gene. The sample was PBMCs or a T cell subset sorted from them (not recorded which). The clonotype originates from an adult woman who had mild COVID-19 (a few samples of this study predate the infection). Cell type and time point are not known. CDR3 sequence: CASSLVVAQETQYF. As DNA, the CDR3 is TGTGCCAGCAGCTTGGTGGTTGCTCAAGAGACCCAGTACTTC.